This TCR beta chain is drawn from a study of identical twins. MiXCR was run by TCRdb on the 5' RACE reads, yielding one entry per CDR3 protein. The sample shows about 690,000 distinct CDR3 sequences, roughly 6.2% of them seen only once. CDR3 size: 14 residues. The ends were cut back, 0 bases at V and 6 bases at J, with 13 bases in the middle. Germline values: CDR1 GTSNPN, CDR2 SVGIG (reference sequence). This clonotype has a handful of counts. The antigen remains undetermined. The study, taken as a whole, reports: Abundant cord blood beta clonotypes carried fewer insertions; memory repertoires showed none.

This TCR was recovered from a young man in good health. V usage is TRBV30 and J usage is TRBJ2-3; D not certain. What was sequenced was naive T cells sorted from blood. CDR3 DNA sequence: TGTGCCTGGAGTGTACCCAGAGTGGGGGATACGCAGTATTTT. It is translated as CAWSVPRVGDTQYF.